The TCR beta chain described here comes from a study of blood T cell repertoires in COVID-19. About the research overall: Sample material is recorded as cDNA or gDNA derived from T cells, B-cell-depleted T cells, or PBMCs.

CDR1 is MDHEN and CDR2 is SYDVKM in the germline V gene. This CDR3 has 19 residues. V lost 6 bases and J lost 0, with 25 bases in between. The repertoire was sequenced with immunoSEQ multiplex PCR; TCRdb's copy has only in-frame clones and lacks some. The sample lists some 220,000 clones, approximately 78% seen once, with about 4.8% in the top ten. The sequenced sample consisted of peripheral blood. The chain carries TRBV28 and TRBJ2-3; D perhaps matches TRBD2 (6 bases). The source of this sequence is a woman aged 65 to 85 with COVID-19, enrolled during active disease. The CDR3 sequence is CASSPRRGSSILSTDTQYF. DNA of the CDR3: TGTGCCAGCAGCCCCCGTCGGGGGAGCTCGATACTTAGCACAGATACGCAGTATTTT.